This TCR beta chain was found in a study of cytomegalovirus exposure and HLA in healthy donors. Study-wide results and limits: Some highly shared sequence variants likely arose as a pipeline artifact. CMV serostatus stood as the only immune exposure information on hand.

Points on this clone: Its antigen is unknown.

The PCR ran on 60 Vbeta and 13 Jbeta primers. The method was immunoSEQ multiplex PCR; TCRdb's version includes in-frame clones alone and lacks a portion of them. The sample has 150,000 to 200,000 clones; under 70% are singletons. CDR1 is SGHTA, CDR2 FQGNSA, per germline. V dropped 5 bases and J dropped 4; count of bases not matched to a gene: 16. The CDR3 runs to 18 residues. V is TRBV7-2 and J is TRBJ2-2; 7 positions agree with TRBD1. The receptor was isolated from a man aged 25-45 years in good health and CMV-seropositive. Specimen: PBMCs. This chain's CDR3 is CASSPYKDRSQRTGELFF. Written as DNA, the CDR3 is TGTGCCAGCAGCCCCTATAAGGACAGGTCCCAGCGCACCGGGGAGCTGTTTTTT.